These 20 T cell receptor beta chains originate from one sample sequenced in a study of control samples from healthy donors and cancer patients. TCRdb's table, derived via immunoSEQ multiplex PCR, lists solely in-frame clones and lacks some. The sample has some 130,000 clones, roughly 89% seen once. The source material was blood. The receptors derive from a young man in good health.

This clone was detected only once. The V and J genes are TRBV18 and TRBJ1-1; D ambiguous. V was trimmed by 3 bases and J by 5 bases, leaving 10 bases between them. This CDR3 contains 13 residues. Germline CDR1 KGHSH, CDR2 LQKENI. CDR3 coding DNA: TGTGCCAGCTCACCGGCCCCCCGGACTGAAGCTTTCTTT. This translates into CASSPAPRTEAFF. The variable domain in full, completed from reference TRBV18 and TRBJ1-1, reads NAGVMQNPRHLVRRRGQEARLRCSPMKGHSHVYWYRQLPEEGLKFMVYLQKENIIDESGMPKERFSAEFPKEGPSILRIQQVVRGDSAAYFCASSPAPRTEAFFGQGTRLTVV.

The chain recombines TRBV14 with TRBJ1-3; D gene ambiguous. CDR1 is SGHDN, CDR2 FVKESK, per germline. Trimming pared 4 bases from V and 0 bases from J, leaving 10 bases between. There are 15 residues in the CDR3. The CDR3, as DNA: TGTGCCAGCAGCCCCGCCAGGCCCTCTGGAAACACCATATATTTT. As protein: CASSPARPSGNTIYF.

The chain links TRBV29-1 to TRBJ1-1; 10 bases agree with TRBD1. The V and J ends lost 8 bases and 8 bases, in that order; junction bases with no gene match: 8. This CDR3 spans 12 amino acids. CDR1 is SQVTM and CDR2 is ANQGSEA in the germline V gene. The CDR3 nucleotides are TGCAGCACAAGGCCGGGACAGGGGGAAGCTTTCTTT. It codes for CSTRPGQGEAFF.

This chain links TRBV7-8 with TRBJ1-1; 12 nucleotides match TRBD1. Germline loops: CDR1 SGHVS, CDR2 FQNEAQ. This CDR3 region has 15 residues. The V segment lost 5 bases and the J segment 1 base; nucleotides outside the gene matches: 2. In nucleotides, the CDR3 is TGTGCCAGCAGCAAGGGACAGGGGGCGAACACTGAAGCTTTCTTT. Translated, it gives CASSKGQGANTEAFF. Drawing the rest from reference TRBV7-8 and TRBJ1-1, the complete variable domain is GAGVSQSPRYKVAKRGQDVALRCDPISGHVSLFWYQQALGQGPEFLTYFQNEAQLDKSGLPSDRFFAERPEGSVSTLKIQRTQQEDSAVYLCASSKGQGANTEAFFGQGTRLTVV.

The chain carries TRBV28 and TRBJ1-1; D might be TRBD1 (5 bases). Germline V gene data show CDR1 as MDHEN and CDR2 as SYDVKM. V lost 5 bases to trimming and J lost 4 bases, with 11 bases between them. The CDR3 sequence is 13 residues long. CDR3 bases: TGTGCCAGCAGTGCTCCAGGGACCACTGAAGCTTTCTTT. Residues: CASSAPGTTEAFF.

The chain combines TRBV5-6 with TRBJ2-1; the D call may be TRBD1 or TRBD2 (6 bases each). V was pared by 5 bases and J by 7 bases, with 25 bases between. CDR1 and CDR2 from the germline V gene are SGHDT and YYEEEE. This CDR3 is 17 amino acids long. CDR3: CASRHTKGGPISNEQFF. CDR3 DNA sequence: TGTGCCAGCAGACATACGAAGGGGGGTCCTATTAGTAATGAGCAGTTCTTC. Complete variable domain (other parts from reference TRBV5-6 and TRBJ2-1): DAGVTQSPTHLIKTRGQQVTLRCSPKSGHDTVSWYQQALGQGPQFIFQYYEEEERQRGNFPDRFSGHQFPNYSSELNVNALLLGDSALYLCASRHTKGGPISNEQFFGPGTRLTVL.

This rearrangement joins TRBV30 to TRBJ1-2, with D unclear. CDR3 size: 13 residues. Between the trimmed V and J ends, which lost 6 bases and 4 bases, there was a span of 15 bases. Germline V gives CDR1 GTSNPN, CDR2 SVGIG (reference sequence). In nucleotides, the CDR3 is TGTGCCTGTCCTCGGTGGGGAGGCTATGGCTACACCTTC. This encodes CACPRWGGYGYTF.

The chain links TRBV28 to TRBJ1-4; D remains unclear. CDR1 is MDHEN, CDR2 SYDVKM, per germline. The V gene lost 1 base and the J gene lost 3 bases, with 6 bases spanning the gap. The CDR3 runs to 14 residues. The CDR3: CASSLSGANEKLFF. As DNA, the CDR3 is TGTGCCAGCAGTTTATCGGGAGCTAATGAAAAACTGTTTTTT.

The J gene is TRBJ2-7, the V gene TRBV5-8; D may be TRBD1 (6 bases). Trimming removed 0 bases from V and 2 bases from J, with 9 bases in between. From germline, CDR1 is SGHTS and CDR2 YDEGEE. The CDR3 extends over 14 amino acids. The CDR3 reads CASSLGQVPYEQYF. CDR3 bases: TGTGCCAGCAGCTTGGGACAGGTTCCCTACGAGCAGTACTTC.

The CDR3 loop reads CASSQDTRAGELFF. The CDR3 DNA follows: TGCGCCAGCAGCCAAGATACTCGCGCCGGGGAGCTGTTTTTT. The rearrangement joins TRBV4-3 to TRBJ2-2, with no clear D. Germline V CDR1 and CDR2: LGHNA, YSLEER. Trimming cost V 0 bases and J 6 bases, with 8 bases left between them. The length of the CDR3 is 14 residues.

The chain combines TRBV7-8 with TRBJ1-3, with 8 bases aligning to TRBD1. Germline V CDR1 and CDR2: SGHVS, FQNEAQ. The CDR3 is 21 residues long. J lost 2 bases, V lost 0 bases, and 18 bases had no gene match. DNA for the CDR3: TGTGCCAGCAGCTTAGCGCTAAGGCGGGACAGGTTTCGGATCGCTGGAAACACCATATATTTT. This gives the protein CASSLALRRDRFRIAGNTIYF.

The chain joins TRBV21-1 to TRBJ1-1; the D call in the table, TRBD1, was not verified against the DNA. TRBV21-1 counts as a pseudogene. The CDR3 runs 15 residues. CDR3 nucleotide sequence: TGTGCCAGCAGCAAAGTACACAGGGGTACCACTGAAGCTTTCTTT. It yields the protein CASSKVHRGTTEAFF.

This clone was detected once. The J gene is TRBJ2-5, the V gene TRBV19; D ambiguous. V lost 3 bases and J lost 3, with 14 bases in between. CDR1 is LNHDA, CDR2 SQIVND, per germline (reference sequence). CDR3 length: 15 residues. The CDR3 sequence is CASSMLEDQKETQYF. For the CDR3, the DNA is TGTGCCAGTAGTATGCTAGAGGATCAAAAAGAGACCCAGTACTTC.

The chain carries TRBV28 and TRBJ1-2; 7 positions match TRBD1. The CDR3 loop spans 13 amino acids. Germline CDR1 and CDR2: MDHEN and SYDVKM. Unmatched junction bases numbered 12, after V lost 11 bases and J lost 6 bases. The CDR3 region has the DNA TGTGCCCACTTGGGGAGGGGGCAAGATGGCTACACCTTC. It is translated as CAHLGRGQDGYTF.

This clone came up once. CDR3 loop: CSARETGEAFF. The CDR3 DNA reads TGCAGTGCTAGAGAGACAGGTGAAGCTTTCTTT. The chain uses TRBV20-1 and TRBJ1-1; TRBD1 might be the D (6 bases). Per germline, CDR1 DFQATT and CDR2 SNEGSKA (reference sequence). The CDR3 extends over 11 amino acids. Between the trimmed V and J ends, which lost 0 bases and 7 bases, there was a span of 6 bases.

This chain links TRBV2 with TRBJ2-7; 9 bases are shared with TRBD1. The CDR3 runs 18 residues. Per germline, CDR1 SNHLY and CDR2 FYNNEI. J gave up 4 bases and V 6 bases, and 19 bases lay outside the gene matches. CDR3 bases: TGTGCCAGCAGCTTAATAACCGGGACAGGGTTCGAGGGGTACGAGCAGTACTTC. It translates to CASSLITGTGFEGYEQYF.

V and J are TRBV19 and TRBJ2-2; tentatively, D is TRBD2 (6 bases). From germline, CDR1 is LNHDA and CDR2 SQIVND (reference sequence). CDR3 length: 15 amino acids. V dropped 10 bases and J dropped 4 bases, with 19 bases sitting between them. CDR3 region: CATALAWGSTGELFF. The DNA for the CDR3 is TGTGCCACCGCGCTAGCGTGGGGTAGCACCGGGGAGCTGTTTTTT. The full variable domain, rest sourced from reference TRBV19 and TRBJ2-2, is DGGITQSPKYLFRKEGQNVTLSCEQNLNHDAMYWYRQDPGQGLRLIYYSQIVNDFQKGDIAEGYSVSREKKESFPLTVTSAQKNPTAFYLCATALAWGSTGELFFGEGSRLTVL.

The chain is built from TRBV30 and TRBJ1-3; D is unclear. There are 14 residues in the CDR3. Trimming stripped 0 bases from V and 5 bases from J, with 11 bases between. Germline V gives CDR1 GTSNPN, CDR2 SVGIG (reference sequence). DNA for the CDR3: TGTGCCTGGAGTGTACGGAACATCCGAAACACCATATATTTT. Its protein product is CAWSVRNIRNTIYF.

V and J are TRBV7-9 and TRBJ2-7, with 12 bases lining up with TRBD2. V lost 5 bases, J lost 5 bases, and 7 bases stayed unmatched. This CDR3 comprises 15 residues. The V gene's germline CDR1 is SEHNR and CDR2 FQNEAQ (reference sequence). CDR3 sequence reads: CASSATSGSGNEQYF. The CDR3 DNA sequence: TGTGCCAGCAGCGCGACTAGCGGGAGTGGGAACGAGCAGTACTTC.

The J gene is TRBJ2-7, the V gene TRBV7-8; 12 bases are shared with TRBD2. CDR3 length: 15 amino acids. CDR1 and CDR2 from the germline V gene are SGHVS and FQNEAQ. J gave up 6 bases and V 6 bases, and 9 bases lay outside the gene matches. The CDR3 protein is CASRRTSGTMGEQYF. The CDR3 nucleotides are TGTGCCAGCAGACGGACTAGCGGGACTATGGGCGAGCAGTACTTC.